One sample yielded the 5 T cell receptor beta chains listed below, sequenced in a study of PD-1 blockade in classical Hodgkin lymphoma. Profiled with immunoSEQ multiplex PCR; TCRdb holds only in-frame clones, not every one. This repertoire shows about 41,000 clones, 69% found once; its top ten account for roughly 3%. Time point denoted: cycle 4 day 1 (C4D1), after 6 weeks of nivolumab. Every patient had relapsed following autologous stem cell transplantation, and cohorts differed in brentuximab vedotin exposure. Sequences were derived from peripheral blood mononuclear cells (PBMCs), sampled before the fourth cycle of nivolumab. The receptors originated from a human donor with classical Hodgkin lymphoma.

This clone was counted a few times. The gene calls are TRBV5-1 and TRBJ1-1; tentatively, D is TRBD1 (6 bases). V lost 1 base and J lost 2, with 12 bases in between. From germline, CDR1 is SGHRS and CDR2 YFSETQ. The CDR3 loop spans 15 amino acids. As DNA, the CDR3 is TGCGCCAGCAGCTTGAGGTCCGGGGGCAACACTGAAGCTTTCTTT. Amino acid sequence: CASSLRSGGNTEAFF.

This chain joins TRBV9 and TRBJ2-5, with D perhaps TRBD2 (5 bases). The CDR3 extends over 15 amino acids. Germline V lookup: CDR1 SGDLS, CDR2 YYNGEE. Trimming took off 4 bases at V and 1 base at J, with 14 bases between the two ends. This CDR3 reads CASSRSYGSQETQYF. In nucleotides, the CDR3 is TGTGCCAGCAGCAGGAGTTATGGGAGCCAAGAGACCCAGTACTTC.

V gene TRBV6-4 combines with J gene TRBJ1-1; D call uncertain. V was trimmed by 5 bases and J by 1 base, leaving 8 bases between them. In germline, CDR1 is MRHNA, CDR2 SNTAGT. This CDR3 has 13 amino acids. Here the CDR3 DNA reads TGTGCCAGCAGTCCATCTGGGAACACTGAAGCTTTCTTT. The encoded protein is CASSPSGNTEAFF.

This clone was observed once. The chain combines TRBV7-6 with TRBJ1-6; D might be TRBD1 (5 bases). The germline V gene encodes CDR1 SGHVS and CDR2 FNYEAQ. Trimming left V 5 bases short and J 9 bases short, with 17 bases between. The CDR3 has 15 amino acids. CDR3 bases: TGTGCCAGCAGCCCCGAGGCGGGGGTTGGTTCACCCCTCCACTTT. This translates into CASSPEAGVGSPLHF.

This clone was seen only once. The germline gene is not matched at one end of the junction; a read error may be the cause. The rearrangement links TRBV2 to TRBJ1-1; maybe TRBD1 (6 bases). The CDR3 is made up of 14 amino acids. CDR1 and CDR2 from the germline V gene are SNHLY and FYNNEI. Here the CDR3 reads CASSNRALNAEAFF. CDR3 coding DNA: TGTGCCAGCAGTAACAGGGCCCTGAACGCTGAAGCTTTCTTT.